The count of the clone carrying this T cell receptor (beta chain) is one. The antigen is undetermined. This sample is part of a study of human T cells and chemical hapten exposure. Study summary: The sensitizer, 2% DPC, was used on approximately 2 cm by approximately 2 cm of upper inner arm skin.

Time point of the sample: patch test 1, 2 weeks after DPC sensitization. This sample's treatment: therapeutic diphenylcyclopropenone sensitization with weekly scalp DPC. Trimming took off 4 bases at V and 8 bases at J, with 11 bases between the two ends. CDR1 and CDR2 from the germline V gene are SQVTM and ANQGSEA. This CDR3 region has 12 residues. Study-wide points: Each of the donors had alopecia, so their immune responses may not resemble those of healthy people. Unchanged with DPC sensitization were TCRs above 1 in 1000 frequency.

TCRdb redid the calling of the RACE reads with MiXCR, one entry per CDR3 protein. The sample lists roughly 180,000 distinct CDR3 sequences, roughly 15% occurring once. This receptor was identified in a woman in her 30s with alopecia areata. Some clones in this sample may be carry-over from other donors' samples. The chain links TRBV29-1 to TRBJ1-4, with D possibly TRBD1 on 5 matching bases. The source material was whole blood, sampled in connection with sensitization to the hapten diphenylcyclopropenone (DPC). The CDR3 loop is CSVAAGYEKLFF. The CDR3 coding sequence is TGCAGCGTTGCGGCAGGGTACGAAAAACTGTTTTTT.